The sequence of this T cell receptor (beta chain) was determined in a study of cytomegalovirus exposure and HLA in healthy donors. Notes on this clone: What it recognizes is unknown.

Whole-study findings and limits: Certain sequence variants were highly shared and formed a cluster, and this cluster was likely a sequencing artifact.

The CDR3 spans 17 residues. In the PCR, 60 Vbeta and 13 Jbeta primers were used. This table comes from immunoSEQ multiplex PCR, and its TCRdb copy is limited to in-frame clones, with some not included. The sample holds roughly 120,000 clones, around 82% seen once. The J gene is TRBJ2-5, the V gene TRBV23-1, with 7 bases matching TRBD1. The J call may be faulty, since TRBJ2-7 better matches the DNA end. TRBV23-1 is recorded as an ORF, its role being uncertain. The sample consisted of PBMCs. The receptor was derived from a male donor in good health and CMV-seropositive. CDR3 nucleotide sequence: TGCGCCAGCAGTCAATCGGACAGGCGACGACTTAACTACGAGCAGTACTTC. The encoded protein is CASSQSDRRRLNYEQYF.